Below are 4 T cell receptor beta chains sequenced from a single sample in a study of T-cell memory formation after mild COVID-19. MiXCR was run by TCRdb on the 5' RACE reads, yielding one entry per CDR3 protein. The sample shows some 310,000 distinct CDR3 sequences, 20% to 25% of them seen only once. Sequencing used PBMCs or a T cell subset sorted from them (not recorded which). These receptors all come from a man between 18 and 35 years old who had mild COVID-19 (a few samples of this study predate the infection). Cell type and time point are not known.

The V call is TRBV7-9, the J call TRBJ2-7; TRBD1 might be the D (6 bases). The CDR3 is made up of 12 amino acids. V was clipped by 5 bases and J by 6 bases, with 11 bases between them. The germline CDR1 and CDR2 sequences are SEHNR and FQNEAQ (reference sequence). Here the CDR3 DNA reads TGTGCCAGCAGCCAACAGGGATCCGAGCAGTACGTC. It specifies CASSQQGSEQYV.

This clonotype was seen more than once but under ten times. This chain joins TRBV29-1 and TRBJ2-1, with 10 nucleotides matching TRBD2. There are 16 residues in the CDR3. Looked up from germline, CDR1 is SQVTM and CDR2 is ANQGSEA. V was clipped by 2 bases and J by 6 bases; unmatched bases: 10. CDR3 DNA sequence: TGCAGCGTTGAAAGGTCCGAGCGGGGGGGAGTCAATGAGCAGTTCTTC. Protein: CSVERSERGGVNEQFF.

The chain has TRBV28 and TRBJ2-5, with 10 bases lining up with TRBD1. This CDR3 has 13 amino acids. Germline-derived CDR1 and CDR2 are MDHEN and SYDVKM. V was pared by 8 bases and J by 5 bases, with 5 bases of the junction left unmatched. The CDR3 here is CASAKGQGETQYF. The CDR3 DNA reads as TGTGCCAGCGCTAAGGGACAGGGGGAGACCCAGTACTTC.

The gene calls are TRBV10-3 and TRBJ2-2; no clear D gene. Germline loops: CDR1 ENHRY, CDR2 SYGVKD. The V and J ends lost 3 bases and 4 bases respectively, with 15 bases between them. CDR3 length: 16 residues. CDR3 protein: CAISEWDSITTGELFF. The CDR3, as DNA: TGTGCCATCAGTGAATGGGATTCAATTACCACCGGGGAGCTGTTTTTT.